This is a list of T cell receptor beta chains from one sample in a study of blood T cell repertoires in COVID-19. TCRdb's copy holds only in-frame clones and misses some; the assay was immunoSEQ multiplex PCR. The sample has about 190,000 clones; about 77% are singletons. The sequenced sample consisted of peripheral blood. These receptors all stem from a woman older than 75 with active or convalescent COVID-19. Both conserved end residues are part of each CDR3. Fields, in order: V gene, D gene, clone size, J gene, CDR3 protein, CDR3 DNA. A D gene is named only where the DNA matches it firmly. Not every row has a clone size; where given, it reads once, few, many or a size class.

>TRBV5-1|TRBD1|NA|TRBJ1-1
CASSTGQQNTEAFF
TGCGCCAGCAGCACGGGACAGCAAAACACTGAAGCTTTCTTT
>TRBV5-4|TRBD2|NA|TRBJ2-1
CASSPPSGGAINEQFF
TGTGCCAGCAGCCCTCCTAGCGGGGGGGCCATAAATGAGCAGTTCTTC
>TRBV19|TRBD1|NA|TRBJ1-2
CASSVRQGARGYTF
TGTGCCAGTAGTGTTCGACAGGGGGCCCGTGGCTACACCTTC
>TRBV9|NA|NA|TRBJ1-3
CASSVGDFTHGNTIYF
TGTGCCAGCAGCGTAGGGGACTTTACCCATGGAAACACCATATATTTT
>TRBV7-2|NA|NA|TRBJ2-1
CASSHGGRTTNEQFF
TGTGCCAGCAGCCACGGGGGGCGAACAACCAATGAGCAGTTCTTC
>TRBV2|TRBD1|NA|TRBJ1-5
CASTRQGYSNQPQHF
TGTGCCAGCACCCGACAGGGATATAGCAATCAGCCCCAGCATTTT
>TRBV5-1|TRBD1|NA|TRBJ2-5
CASSLGGTVSKETQYF
TGCGCCAGCAGCTTGGGTGGGACAGTATCAAAAGAGACCCAGTACTTC
>TRBV7-2|TRBD2|NA|TRBJ2-2
CASSSSRSRGTNTGELFF
TGTGCCAGCAGCTCCAGTCGGTCGCGGGGGACGAACACCGGGGAGCTGTTTTTT
>TRBV7-9|NA|NA|TRBJ1-1
CASSPQGRNTEAFF
TGTGCCAGCAGCCCCCAGGGGCGGAACACTGAAGCTTTCTTT
>TRBV27|NA|few|TRBJ1-5
CASSILSNQPQHF
TGTGCCAGCAGTATACTTAGCAATCAGCCCCAGCATTTT